The clone carrying this T cell receptor beta chain was detected a few times. TCRdb's copy holds only in-frame clones and misses some; the assay was immunoSEQ multiplex PCR. The table has 380,000 or so clones, roughly nine tenths seen once. This specimen comes from a study of Ad26.COV2.S vaccination and SARS-CoV-2 variants. Treatment specified: around 19 received Ad26.COV2.S at low or high dose, single or two shots; five or six received placebo; per-sample allocation not given. Collection of samples fell on day 63 after the first vaccine or placebo injection. The clonotype comes from a person between 18 and 65 years old who received the Ad26.COV2.S COVID-19 vaccine or a placebo. Sequenced material: peripheral blood, taken in a trial of Ad26.COV2.S vaccine versus placebo.

CDR3 sequence (DNA): TGTGCCAGTAGTACCCAGGGGGTTAACTATGGCTACACCTTC. Its translation is CASSTQGVNYGYTF. The rearrangement links TRBV19 to TRBJ1-2; 7 bases match TRBD1. V dropped 4 bases and J dropped 1; count of bases not matched to a gene: 3. CDR1 is LNHDA, CDR2 SQIVND, per germline (reference sequence). CDR3 length: 14 residues.